What follows is one T cell receptor (beta chain) and its context. Profiled with immunoSEQ multiplex PCR; TCRdb holds only in-frame clones, not every one. This sample carries 250,000 to 350,000 clones, around 88% of them seen once, and the ten largest clones take more than 0.75%. These data belong to a study of blood T cell repertoires in COVID-19. CDR3 length: 13 amino acids. Per germline, CDR1 SQVTM and CDR2 ANQGSEA. V lost 1 base and J 4 bases, leaving 8 bases between the germline ends. The chain is built from TRBV29-1 and TRBJ2-1; D unclear. The TCR comes from a man under 40 with acute or convalescent COVID-19. The sequencing sample was made of peripheral blood. As DNA, the CDR3 is TGCAGCGTTGAAGGAGACTGGTACAATGAGCAGTTCTTC. Its translation is CSVEGDWYNEQFF.